This passage covers 14 T cell receptor beta chains from one sample sequenced in a study of shared clonotypes between healthy human individuals. TCRdb's copy holds only in-frame clones and misses some; the assay was immunoSEQ multiplex PCR. This table has over 850,000 clones, about 80% appearing once. Material for sequencing was memory CD4+ T cells from PBMCs. Subset: CD45RA-negative fraction. Every receptor here comes from a man younger than 30 in good health. Some clones in this sample may be carry-over from other donors' samples.

The rearrangement joins TRBV19 to TRBJ1-5; no firm D call. CDR3 size: 12 residues. The germline V gene encodes CDR1 LNHDA and CDR2 SQIVND (reference sequence). V lost 6 bases and J 9 bases, leaving 12 bases between the germline ends. The CDR3 nucleotides are TGTGCCAGTAGCGACCCCTCGAGGCCCCAGCATTTT. As protein: CASSDPSRPQHF.

V and J are TRBV11-2 and TRBJ2-2, with TRBD2 identical over 10 bases. The CDR3 consists of 18 residues. V lost 1 base, J lost 6 bases, and 11 bases stayed unmatched. Germline V gene lookup returns CDR1 SGHAT and CDR2 FQNNGV. The CDR3 here is CASSLVRLAGVMAGELFF. In DNA, the CDR3 is TGTGCCAGCAGCTTAGTAAGGCTAGCGGGAGTTATGGCCGGGGAGCTGTTTTTT.

The chain employs TRBV2 and TRBJ1-1; D is unclear. CDR3 length equals 13 residues. Trimming left V 4 bases short and J 4 bases short, with 10 bases between. The germline V gene encodes CDR1 SNHLY and CDR2 FYNNEI. CDR3 in amino acids: CASSVHESTEAFF. For the CDR3, the DNA is TGTGCCAGCAGTGTTCATGAATCCACTGAAGCTTTCTTT.

The chain carries TRBV15 and TRBJ2-7; 8 bases map to TRBD1. V dropped 6 bases and J dropped 2; count of bases not matched to a gene: 6. The germline gives CDR1 LNHNV, CDR2 YYDKDF (reference sequence). The CDR3 contains 14 residues. CDR3 bases: TGTGCCACCAGGAAGGGACAGGTGCCCTACGAGCAGTACTTC. As protein: CATRKGQVPYEQYF.

The rearrangement uses TRBV4-1 and TRBJ2-3, with TRBD2 matching 14 bases. The junction had 4 bases not matched to a gene; V was cut back by 0 bases and J by 2 bases. The CDR3 is made up of 18 amino acids. Germline assignment: CDR1 MGHRA and CDR2 YSYEKL. The CDR3 DNA sequence: TGCGCCAGCAGCCAAGAGTTGGGACTAGCGGGAGCCACAGATACGCAGTATTTT. Protein sequence: CASSQELGLAGATDTQYF.

This chain connects TRBV2 to TRBJ1-5, with a possible D match to TRBD1 (5 bases). V gave up 4 bases and J gave up 7 bases, with 17 bases separating them. Per the germline V gene, CDR1 is SNHLY and CDR2 is FYNNEI. CDR3 length: 15 amino acids. CDR3 protein: CASSAQRGRDQPQHF. In DNA, the CDR3 is TGTGCCAGCAGTGCACAAAGAGGGCGGGACCAGCCCCAGCATTTT.

This chain links TRBV5-4 with TRBJ2-3; TRBD2 agrees at 8 bases. Germline V gene lookup returns CDR1 SGHNT and CDR2 YYREEE (reference sequence). J gave up 1 base and V 4 bases, and 11 bases lay outside the gene matches. The CDR3 is 17 amino acids. Here the CDR3 reads CASSPTSAITGTDTQYF. The CDR3 region has the DNA TGTGCCAGCAGCCCGACTAGCGCCATTACTGGCACAGATACGCAGTATTTT.

This clone has only one observation. The chain employs TRBV7-9 and TRBJ1-3, with TRBD1 as a possible D gene (5 bases). The CDR3 loop spans 13 amino acids. Between the trimmed V and J ends, which lost 2 bases and 8 bases, there was a span of 10 bases. Germline V gene data show CDR1 as SEHNR and CDR2 as FQNEAQ (reference sequence). The CDR3 loop reads CASSLLVGDTIYF. CDR3 nucleotides: TGTGCCAGCAGCTTACTGGTAGGGGACACCATATATTTT.

The rearrangement links TRBV7-9 to TRBJ2-7; perhaps D is TRBD1 or TRBD2 (6 bases each). Germline CDR1 and CDR2: SEHNR and FQNEAQ (reference sequence). The CDR3 sequence is 13 residues long. The V end was cut by 4 bases, the J end by 5 bases, with 12 bases between. The CDR3 region is CASSWRGKDEQYF. The CDR3 DNA is TGTGCCAGCAGCTGGAGGGGGAAGGACGAGCAGTACTTC.

This chain uses TRBV11-2 with TRBJ1-4; TRBD1 is a possible D gene (5 bases). V was pared by 5 bases and J by 8 bases, with 18 bases between. The CDR3 spans 15 residues. Germline-derived CDR1 and CDR2 are SGHAT and FQNNGV. This CDR3 is CASSPPGGGREKLFF. CDR3 sequence (DNA): TGTGCCAGCAGCCCCCCTGGCGGGGGTCGGGAAAAACTGTTTTTT.

Concerning this clone: Other DNA sequences in this specimen translate into the identical CDR3. V is TRBV5-1 and J is TRBJ1-1; TRBD1 might be the D (6 bases). This CDR3 is built from 15 residues. The germline CDR1 and CDR2 sequences are SGHRS and YFSETQ. Deletions cut 4 bases from V and 1 base from J, with 14 bases between. Here the CDR3 reads CASSPPGGSNTEAFF. CDR3 bases: TGCGCCAGCAGCCCACCGGGGGGCTCGAACACTGAAGCTTTCTTT.

The V and J genes are TRBV2 and TRBJ2-4; D unresolved. CDR3 length equals 17 residues. Deletions cut 6 bases from V and 0 bases from J, with 18 bases between. Per germline, CDR1 SNHLY and CDR2 FYNNEI. The CDR3 loop reads CASSPRLSPVAKNIQYF. CDR3 DNA: TGTGCCAGCAGCCCTAGGCTGTCTCCTGTAGCCAAAAACATTCAGTACTTC.

This clone was observed once. The V gene is TRBV6-5, the J gene TRBJ2-5; 8 bases are a match to TRBD1. This CDR3 spans 16 amino acids. The V gene end was trimmed by 0 bases and the J gene end by 5 bases; junction bases not matched to a gene: 8. CDR1 and CDR2 from the germline V gene are MNHEY and SVGAGI. The chain's CDR3 is CASSYSRAGGVETQYF. The CDR3 DNA follows: TGTGCCAGCAGTTACTCGAGGGCAGGGGGCGTGGAGACCCAGTACTTC.

The chain is built from TRBV7-2 and TRBJ2-1; weak D call: TRBD2 (5 bases). This CDR3 has 16 residues. Germline V gene sequence: CDR1 SGHTA, CDR2 FQGNSA. Trimming removed 5 bases from V and 0 bases from J, with 14 bases in between. The DNA for the CDR3 is TGTGCCAGCAGCCCACGGGCAGGAGGCTCCTACAATGAGCAGTTCTTC. It specifies CASSPRAGGSYNEQFF.